Listed below are T cell receptor beta chains from one sample, sequenced in a study of T cell changes during pregnancy in multiple sclerosis. The protocol was immunoSEQ multiplex PCR, while the TCRdb copy is restricted to in-frame clones and leaves out a portion. The table records about 39,000 clones, around 92% of them present only once. Material: CD4+ T cells from peripheral blood mononuclear cells, obtained after pregnancy. These receptors came from a female donor with multiple sclerosis, enrolled in a pregnancy study. CDR3s include the opening cysteine and the closing phenylalanine or tryptophan. D genes are given only for firm matches. A clone size is listed for some rows: how often the clone was seen (once, few, many), or a class if it is expanded.

D: -; V: TRBV11-2; size: once; J: TRBJ2-5; CDR3: CASSRQLAPLGETQYF; DNA: TGTGCCAGCAGCCGACAACTAGCCCCGTTGGGGGAGACCCAGTACTTC
D: -; V: TRBV6-6; size: -; J: TRBJ2-7; CDR3: CASSYSNPQISYEQYF; DNA: TGTGCCAGCAGTTACTCGAACCCCCAGATTTCCTACGAGCAGTACTTC
D: -; V: TRBV7-9; size: few; J: TRBJ1-5; CDR3: CASSLGEGHYYQPQHF; DNA: TGTGCCAGCAGCTTAGGGGAGGGGCATTATTATCAGCCCCAGCATTTT
D: -; V: TRBV2; size: -; J: TRBJ2-1; CDR3: CASSEGRVPGNEQFF; DNA: TGTGCCAGCAGTGAAGGTCGGGTCCCGGGGAATGAGCAGTTCTTC
D: -; V: TRBV9; size: -; J: TRBJ2-2; CDR3: CASSVEATGELFF; DNA: TGTGCCAGCAGCGTAGAAGCCACCGGGGAGCTGTTTTTT
D: -; V: TRBV5-1; size: -; J: TRBJ2-1; CDR3: CASSFNNEQFF; DNA: TGCGCCAGCAGCTTTAACAATGAGCAGTTCTTC
D: TRBD1; V: TRBV6-1; size: -; J: TRBJ1-2; CDR3: CASSEGQANYGYTF; DNA: TGTGCCAGCAGTGAGGGACAGGCTAACTATGGCTACACCTTC
D: TRBD1; V: TRBV7-9; size: -; J: TRBJ2-5; CDR3: CASSLSGGETQYF; DNA: TGTGCCAGCAGCTTATCAGGGGGTGAGACCCAGTACTTC
D: -; V: TRBV2; size: -; J: TRBJ1-5; CDR3: CASSVLGGQPQHF; DNA: TGTGCCAGCAGTGTACTAGGGGGTCAGCCCCAGCATTTT
D: -; V: TRBV27; size: -; J: TRBJ1-1; CDR3: CASSFAQMNTEAFF; DNA: TGTGCCAGCAGTTTTGCACAGATGAACACTGAAGCTTTCTTT
D: -; V: TRBV20-1; size: -; J: TRBJ2-7; CDR3: CSAPVSYEQYF; DNA: TGCAGTGCCCCTGTCTCCTACGAGCAGTACTTC
D: TRBD2; V: TRBV19; size: -; J: TRBJ2-7; CDR3: CASRRTSGGSYEQYF; DNA: TGTGCCAGTAGAAGGACTAGCGGGGGCTCCTACGAGCAGTACTTC
D: TRBD2; V: TRBV4-1; size: -; J: TRBJ2-3; CDR3: CASSLGTSGGIHTQYF; DNA: TGCGCCAGCAGCCTGGGGACTAGCGGGGGGATTCATACGCAGTATTTT
D: -; V: TRBV16; size: -; J: TRBJ1-4; CDR3: CASSPTATNEKLFF; DNA: TGTGCCAGCAGCCCGACAGCAACTAATGAAAAACTGTTTTTT
D: -; V: TRBV6-5; size: -; J: TRBJ1-2; CDR3: CASSYSTVLSNYGYTF; DNA: TGTGCCAGCAGTTACTCAACAGTCCTTTCCAACTATGGCTACACCTTC
D: TRBD1; V: TRBV5-1; size: -; J: TRBJ1-5; CDR3: CASPPGQGTNSNQPQHF; DNA: TGCGCCAGTCCGCCGGGACAGGGGACAAATAGCAATCAGCCCCAGCATTTT
D: -; V: TRBV11-2; size: -; J: TRBJ2-7; CDR3: CASSLAAGYEQYF; DNA: TGTGCCAGCAGCTTGGCAGCAGGGTACGAGCAGTACTTC
D: -; V: TRBV4-1; size: -; J: TRBJ2-6; CDR3: CASSSEGGNSGANVLTF; DNA: TGCGCCAGCAGCAGCGAGGGCGGAAACTCTGGGGCCAACGTCCTGACTTTC
D: TRBD1; V: TRBV6-1; size: -; J: TRBJ2-1; CDR3: CASSGITGTERYNEQFF; DNA: TGTGCCAGCAGTGGAATTACCGGGACAGAGAGATACAATGAGCAGTTCTTC
D: -; V: TRBV4-2; size: -; J: TRBJ2-1; CDR3: CASSQDQGRGQLLSYNEQFF; DNA: TGTGCCAGCAGCCAAGATCAAGGGAGAGGCCAGCTCCTCTCCTACAATGAGCAGTTCTTC
D: -; V: TRBV20-1; size: -; J: TRBJ2-3; CDR3: CSAQTGDTQYF; DNA: TGCAGTGCCCAGACAGGAGATACGCAGTATTTT
D: -; V: TRBV12-5; size: -; J: TRBJ1-4; CDR3: CASGLVATGAATNEKLFF; DNA: TGTGCTAGTGGTTTGGTAGCCACCGGAGCTGCAACTAATGAAAAACTGTTTTTT
D: -; V: TRBV5-5; size: -; J: TRBJ1-6; CDR3: CASSIRQDHNSPLHF; DNA: TGTGCCAGCAGCATAAGACAGGACCATAATTCACCCCTCCACTTT